This TCR beta chain emerged from a study of T cells in Graves' hyperthyroidism and ophthalmopathy. Amplification targeted TCR beta CDR3 regions from RNA transcripts. The primer set for the first-round RT-PCR of the TCR CDR3 was HTBI. From the multiplex PCR reads, TCRdb called clonotypes with MiXCR, one entry per CDR3 protein. The data hold 400,000 to 600,000 distinct CDR3 sequences, with about 15% observed a single time. Germline V gives CDR1 SQVTM, CDR2 ANQGSEA. The V end was cut by 3 bases, the J end by 2 bases, with 13 bases between. This CDR3 has 14 amino acids. This clonotype occurred many times. This receptor was obtained from a woman in her twenties or thirties with Graves' ophthalmopathy. The chain uses TRBV29-1 and TRBJ1-1, with no clear D. Sequencing was performed on blood. CDR3 sequence: CSVDGGYQNTEAFF. The CDR3 coding sequence is TGCAGCGTTGATGGAGGGTATCAAAACACTGAAGCTTTCTTT.